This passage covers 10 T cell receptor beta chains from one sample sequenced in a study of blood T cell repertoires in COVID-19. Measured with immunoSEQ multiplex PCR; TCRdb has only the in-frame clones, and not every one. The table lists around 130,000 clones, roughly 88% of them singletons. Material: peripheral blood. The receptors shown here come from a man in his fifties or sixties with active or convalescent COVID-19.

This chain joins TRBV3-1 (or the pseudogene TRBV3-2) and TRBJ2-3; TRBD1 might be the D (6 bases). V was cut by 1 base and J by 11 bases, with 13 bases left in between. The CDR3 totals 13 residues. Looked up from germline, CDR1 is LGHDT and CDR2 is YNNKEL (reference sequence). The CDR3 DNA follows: TGTGCCAGCAGCCAAGGGCGAGAAGGGGGGCAGTATTTT. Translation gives CASSQGREGGQYF.

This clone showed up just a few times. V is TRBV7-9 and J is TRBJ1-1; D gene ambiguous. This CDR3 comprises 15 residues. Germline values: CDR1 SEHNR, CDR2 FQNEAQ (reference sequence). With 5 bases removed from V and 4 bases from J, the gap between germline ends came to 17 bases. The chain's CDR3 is CASSNAEWSATEAFF. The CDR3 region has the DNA TGTGCCAGCAGCAATGCGGAGTGGTCCGCCACTGAAGCTTTCTTT.

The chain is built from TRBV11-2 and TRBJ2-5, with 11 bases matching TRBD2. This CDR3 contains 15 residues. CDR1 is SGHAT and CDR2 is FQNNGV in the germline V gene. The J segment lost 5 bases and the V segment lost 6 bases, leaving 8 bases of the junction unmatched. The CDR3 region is CASSPGTSGLETQYF. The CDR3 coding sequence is TGTGCCAGCAGTCCCGGGACTAGCGGTTTGGAGACCCAGTACTTC.

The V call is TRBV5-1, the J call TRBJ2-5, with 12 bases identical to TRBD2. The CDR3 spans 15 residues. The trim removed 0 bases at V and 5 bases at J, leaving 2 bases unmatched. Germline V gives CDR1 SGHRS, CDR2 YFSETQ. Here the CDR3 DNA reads TGCGCCAGCAGCTTGGTTCTAGCGGGAGGGGAGACCCAGTACTTC. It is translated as CASSLVLAGGETQYF.

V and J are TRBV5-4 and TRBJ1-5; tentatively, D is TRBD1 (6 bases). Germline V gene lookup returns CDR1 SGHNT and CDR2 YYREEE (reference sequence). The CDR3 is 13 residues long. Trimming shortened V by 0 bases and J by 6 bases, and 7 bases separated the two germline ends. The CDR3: CASSLGGGQPQHF. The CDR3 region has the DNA TGTGCCAGCAGCTTGGGAGGGGGTCAGCCCCAGCATTTT.

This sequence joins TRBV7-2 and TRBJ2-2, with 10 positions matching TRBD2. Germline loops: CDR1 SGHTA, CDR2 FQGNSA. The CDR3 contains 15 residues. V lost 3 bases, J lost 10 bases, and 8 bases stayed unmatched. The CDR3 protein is CASSFDRTSGLELFF. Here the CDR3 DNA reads TGTGCCAGCAGCTTCGATCGGACTAGCGGTCTGGAGCTGTTTTTT. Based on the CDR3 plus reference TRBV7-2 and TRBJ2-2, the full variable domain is GAGVSQSPSNKVTEKGKDVELRCDPISGHTALYWYRQSLGQGLEFLIYFQGNSAPDKSGLPSDRFSAERTGGSVSTLTIQRTQQEDSAVYLCASSFDRTSGLELFFGEGSRLTVL.

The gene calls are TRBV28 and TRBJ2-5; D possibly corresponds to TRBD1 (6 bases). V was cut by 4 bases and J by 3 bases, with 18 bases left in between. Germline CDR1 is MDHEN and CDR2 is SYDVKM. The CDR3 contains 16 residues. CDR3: CASSSLDRSGEETQYF. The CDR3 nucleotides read TGTGCCAGCAGTTCCCTCGACAGGTCCGGGGAAGAGACCCAGTACTTC.

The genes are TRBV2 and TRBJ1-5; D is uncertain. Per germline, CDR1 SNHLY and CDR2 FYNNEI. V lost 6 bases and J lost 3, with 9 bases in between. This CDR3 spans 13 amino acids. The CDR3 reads CASRGFANQPQHF. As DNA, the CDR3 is TGTGCCAGCAGGGGCTTCGCCAATCAGCCCCAGCATTTT.

CDR3 sequence (DNA): TGTGCCAGCACCGCAGGGAACTATGGCTACACCTTC. Amino acids: CASTAGNYGYTF. The genes are TRBV5-6 and TRBJ1-2; D is perhaps TRBD1 (5 bases). Germline CDR1 is SGHDT and CDR2 is YYEEEE. Trimming stripped 6 bases from V and 2 bases from J, with 8 bases between. This CDR3 is 12 amino acids long.

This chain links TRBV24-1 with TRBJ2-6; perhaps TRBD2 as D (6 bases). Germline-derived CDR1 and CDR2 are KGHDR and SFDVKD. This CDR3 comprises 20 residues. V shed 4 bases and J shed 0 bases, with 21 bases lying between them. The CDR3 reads CATSDLPAGLQASGANVLTF. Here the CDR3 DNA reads TGTGCCACCAGTGACCTGCCCGCGGGGCTCCAAGCCTCTGGGGCCAACGTCCTGACTTTC.